A selection of T cell receptor beta chains follows, all from one sample in a study of CD8 T cells in Susac syndrome. TCRdb ran MiXCR on the immunoSEQ multiplex PCR reads and lists one entry per CDR3 protein. The sample yields roughly 130,000 distinct CDR3 sequences, just under 95% seen once. The sequencing sample was made of CD8+ T cells from PBMCs. The receptors originated from a human donor with Susac syndrome. Both conserved end residues are part of each CDR3. A D gene is named only where the DNA matches it firmly. Clone size is not always given. Where it is, it says once, few, many or a class for expanded clones.

D gene: -; J gene: TRBJ2-2; V gene: TRBV12-3/TRBV12-4; clone size: -; CDR3 protein: CASTHSGELFF; CDR3 DNA: TGTGCCAGCACTCATTCCGGGGAGCTGTTTTTT
D gene: TRBD2; J gene: TRBJ2-1; V gene: TRBV7-6; clone size: -; CDR3 protein: CASSFGSGDYNEQFF; CDR3 DNA: TGTGCCAGCAGCTTCGGTAGCGGGGACTACAATGAGCAGTTCTTC
D gene: -; J gene: TRBJ1-2; V gene: TRBV12-3/TRBV12-4; clone size: once; CDR3 protein: CASSPTEGNYGYTF; CDR3 DNA: TGTGCCAGCAGTCCGACAGAGGGGAACTATGGCTACACCTTC
D gene: -; J gene: TRBJ2-1; V gene: TRBV20-1; clone size: once; CDR3 protein: CSAPDPPGSSYNEQFF; CDR3 DNA: TGCAGTGCCCCCGATCCCCCAGGGAGCTCCTACAATGAGCAGTTCTTC
D gene: -; J gene: TRBJ2-1; V gene: TRBV25-1; clone size: -; CDR3 protein: CASSRQGADEQFF; CDR3 DNA: TGTGCCAGCAGTAGGCAGGGCGCAGATGAGCAGTTCTTC
D gene: -; J gene: TRBJ1-4; V gene: TRBV7-9; clone size: -; CDR3 protein: CASSLDRSEGEKLFF; CDR3 DNA: TGTGCCAGCAGCTTAGACAGGTCCGAAGGAGAAAAACTGTTTTTT
D gene: -; J gene: TRBJ2-7; V gene: TRBV7-9; clone size: -; CDR3 protein: CASSYPGNSYEQYF; CDR3 DNA: TGTGCCAGCAGCTACCCCGGGAACTCCTACGAGCAGTACTTC
D gene: -; J gene: TRBJ2-1; V gene: TRBV4-2; clone size: -; CDR3 protein: CASSQEGNEQFF; CDR3 DNA: TGTGCCAGCAGCCAAGAGGGTAATGAGCAGTTCTTC
D gene: TRBD2; J gene: TRBJ2-5; V gene: TRBV9; clone size: -; CDR3 protein: CASSEGLAPQETQYF; CDR3 DNA: TGTGCCAGCAGCGAGGGACTAGCGCCCCAAGAGACCCAGTACTTC
D gene: TRBD2; J gene: TRBJ2-1; V gene: TRBV6-2/TRBV6-3; clone size: -; CDR3 protein: CASSSSGGSYNEQFF; CDR3 DNA: TGTGCCAGCAGTTCTAGCGGGGGATCCTACAATGAGCAGTTCTTC
D gene: TRBD2; J gene: TRBJ2-3; V gene: TRBV7-3; clone size: -; CDR3 protein: CASSSNGLAGTDTQYF; CDR3 DNA: TGTGCCAGCAGCTCCAACGGACTAGCGGGGACAGATACGCAGTATTTT
D gene: TRBD1; J gene: TRBJ1-5; V gene: TRBV4-1; clone size: once; CDR3 protein: CASSQEPGGRGQPQHF; CDR3 DNA: TGCGCCAGCAGCCAAGAGCCAGGGGGCAGGGGACAGCCCCAGCATTTT
D gene: TRBD2; J gene: TRBJ2-5; V gene: TRBV4-2; clone size: -; CDR3 protein: CASSQELLAGGLETQYF; CDR3 DNA: TGTGCCAGCAGCCAAGAGTTGCTAGCGGGGGGGCTGGAGACCCAGTACTTC
D gene: -; J gene: TRBJ2-2; V gene: TRBV20-1; clone size: -; CDR3 protein: CSARGDTNTGELFF; CDR3 DNA: TGCAGTGCTAGAGGGGACACCAACACCGGGGAGCTGTTTTTT
D gene: TRBD2; J gene: TRBJ2-4; V gene: TRBV12-3/TRBV12-4; clone size: -; CDR3 protein: CASSPSSGLAGDPGDIQYF; CDR3 DNA: TGTGCCAGCAGTCCTTCTTCCGGACTAGCGGGGGACCCAGGGGACATTCAGTACTTC
D gene: -; J gene: TRBJ1-2; V gene: TRBV4-1; clone size: -; CDR3 protein: CASSQDPRGSEGYTF; CDR3 DNA: TGCGCCAGCAGCCAAGATCCCAGGGGCAGTGAGGGCTACACCTTC
D gene: -; J gene: TRBJ2-7; V gene: TRBV4-1; clone size: -; CDR3 protein: CASSQTGATEQYF; CDR3 DNA: TGCGCCAGCAGCCAAACTGGGGCTACGGAGCAGTACTTC
D gene: -; J gene: TRBJ1-4; V gene: TRBV4-1; clone size: -; CDR3 protein: CASSLRVGGEGNEKLFF; CDR3 DNA: TGCGCCAGCAGCCTACGTGTCGGGGGAGAGGGTAATGAAAAACTGTTTTTT
D gene: -; J gene: TRBJ1-1; V gene: TRBV29-1; clone size: -; CDR3 protein: CSVVAGSNTEAFF; CDR3 DNA: TGCAGCGTTGTGGCAGGGTCAAACACTGAAGCTTTCTTT
D gene: TRBD1; J gene: TRBJ2-1; V gene: TRBV13; clone size: -; CDR3 protein: CASSSGQGSFF; CDR3 DNA: TGTGCCAGCAGCTCCGGACAGGGATCGTTCTTC
D gene: -; J gene: TRBJ1-1; V gene: TRBV6-2/TRBV6-3; clone size: -; CDR3 protein: CASSTGGAFF; CDR3 DNA: TGTGCCAGCAGTACGGGGGGAGCTTTCTTT
D gene: TRBD2; J gene: TRBJ2-3; V gene: TRBV7-7; clone size: once; CDR3 protein: CASSLTSGGPDTQYF; CDR3 DNA: TGTGCTAGCAGCTTGACTAGCGGGGGGCCAGATACGCAGTATTTT
D gene: -; J gene: TRBJ2-7; V gene: TRBV19; clone size: -; CDR3 protein: CASKPQGLFYEQYF; CDR3 DNA: TGTGCCAGTAAGCCACAGGGCCTTTTCTACGAGCAGTACTTC
D gene: -; J gene: TRBJ2-1; V gene: TRBV7-8; clone size: -; CDR3 protein: CASSPGDFQFF; CDR3 DNA: TGTGCCAGCAGCCCGGGGGACTTCCAGTTCTTC
D gene: -; J gene: TRBJ2-7; V gene: TRBV4-3; clone size: -; CDR3 protein: CASSQAMRDYEQYF; CDR3 DNA: TGCGCCAGCAGCCAAGCAATGAGGGACTACGAGCAGTACTTC
D gene: -; J gene: TRBJ2-5; V gene: TRBV9; clone size: -; CDR3 protein: CASSAWTMEETQYF; CDR3 DNA: TGTGCCAGCAGCGCCTGGACTATGGAAGAGACCCAGTACTTC
D gene: -; J gene: TRBJ1-5; V gene: TRBV12-3/TRBV12-4; clone size: once; CDR3 protein: CASSPGGPQPQHF; CDR3 DNA: TGTGCCAGCAGCCCGGGAGGACCTCAGCCCCAGCATTTT
D gene: TRBD1; J gene: TRBJ1-1; V gene: TRBV19; clone size: once; CDR3 protein: CAITGGTEAFF; CDR3 DNA: TGTGCCATAACAGGGGGCACTGAAGCTTTCTTT
D gene: -; J gene: TRBJ1-3; V gene: TRBV30; clone size: -; CDR3 protein: CAWKASGNTIYF; CDR3 DNA: TGTGCCTGGAAGGCCTCTGGAAACACCATATATTTT
D gene: TRBD1; J gene: TRBJ2-7; V gene: TRBV27; clone size: -; CDR3 protein: CASSLSAGTGNHEQYF; CDR3 DNA: TGTGCCAGCAGTTTATCCGCCGGGACAGGGAACCACGAGCAGTACTTC
D gene: TRBD2; J gene: TRBJ2-7; V gene: TRBV20-1; clone size: -; CDR3 protein: CSAGELAGGQYEQYF; CDR3 DNA: TGCAGTGCGGGAGAATTAGCGGGGGGGCAGTACGAGCAGTACTTC
D gene: -; J gene: TRBJ2-7; V gene: TRBV7-2; clone size: -; CDR3 protein: CASSPRTISYEQYF; CDR3 DNA: TGTGCCAGCAGCCCACGGACCATTTCGTACGAGCAGTACTTC
D gene: TRBD2; J gene: TRBJ2-5; V gene: TRBV27; clone size: -; CDR3 protein: CATAGGGSETQYF; CDR3 DNA: TGTGCCACCGCGGGAGGGGGGTCAGAGACCCAGTACTTC
D gene: -; J gene: TRBJ1-6; V gene: TRBV7-3; clone size: -; CDR3 protein: CASSLNHRNNSPLHF; CDR3 DNA: TGTGCCAGCAGCTTAAATCACAGAAATAATTCACCCCTCCACTTT
D gene: TRBD1; J gene: TRBJ2-3; V gene: TRBV25-1; clone size: -; CDR3 protein: CASSDWGQGTDTQYF; CDR3 DNA: TGTGCCAGCAGTGACTGGGGACAGGGAACAGATACGCAGTATTTT
D gene: -; J gene: TRBJ2-2; V gene: TRBV21-1; clone size: -; CDR3 protein: CASSTSGTNTGELFF; CDR3 DNA: TGTGCCAGCAGCACCTCCGGGACGAACACCGGGGAGCTGTTTTTT
D gene: -; J gene: TRBJ1-6; V gene: TRBV19; clone size: -; CDR3 protein: CASSIRDWNSPLHF; CDR3 DNA: TGTGCCAGTAGTATCCGGGACTGGAATTCACCCCTCCACTTT
D gene: -; J gene: TRBJ1-1; V gene: TRBV30; clone size: -; CDR3 protein: CAWKGQNTEAFF; CDR3 DNA: TGTGCCTGGAAGGGCCAGAACACTGAAGCTTTCTTT
D gene: TRBD1; J gene: TRBJ2-7; V gene: TRBV2; clone size: -; CDR3 protein: CASSEWTGGRDEQYF; CDR3 DNA: TGTGCCAGCAGTGAATGGACAGGGGGCAGGGACGAGCAGTACTTC
D gene: TRBD1; J gene: TRBJ1-5; V gene: TRBV7-2; clone size: -; CDR3 protein: CASSWHRDRVFTQPQHF; CDR3 DNA: TGTGCCAGCAGCTGGCACCGGGACAGAGTTTTTACTCAGCCCCAGCATTTT
D gene: -; J gene: TRBJ1-5; V gene: TRBV12-3/TRBV12-4; clone size: -; CDR3 protein: CASSEGNQPQHF; CDR3 DNA: TGTGCCAGCAGTGAGGGGAATCAGCCCCAGCATTTT
D gene: TRBD1; J gene: TRBJ2-1; V gene: TRBV5-1; clone size: -; CDR3 protein: CASSLEQGSYNEQFF; CDR3 DNA: TGCGCCAGCAGCTTGGAACAGGGGTCATACAATGAGCAGTTCTTC
D gene: TRBD1; J gene: TRBJ1-2; V gene: TRBV2; clone size: -; CDR3 protein: CASSDGQGALGYTF; CDR3 DNA: TGTGCCAGCAGTGACGGGCAGGGGGCACTTGGCTACACCTTC
D gene: TRBD1; J gene: TRBJ1-2; V gene: TRBV11-2; clone size: -; CDR3 protein: CASSSRGGYGYTF; CDR3 DNA: TGTGCCAGCAGCTCCAGGGGGGGCTATGGCTACACCTTC
D gene: TRBD1; J gene: TRBJ1-2; V gene: TRBV20-1; clone size: -; CDR3 protein: CSAEIQGDYTF; CDR3 DNA: TGCAGTGCTGAGATTCAGGGGGACTACACCTTC
D gene: -; J gene: TRBJ1-1; V gene: TRBV13; clone size: -; CDR3 protein: CASRGGRPTEAFF; CDR3 DNA: TGTGCCAGCAGGGGGGGGAGGCCCACTGAAGCTTTCTTT
D gene: TRBD1; J gene: TRBJ2-7; V gene: TRBV29-1; clone size: -; CDR3 protein: CSVFLGTGVLEQYF; CDR3 DNA: TGCAGCGTTTTCCTTGGGACAGGGGTTCTCGAGCAGTACTTC
D gene: TRBD1; J gene: TRBJ2-1; V gene: TRBV24-1; clone size: -; CDR3 protein: CATSPGQGLSNEQFF; CDR3 DNA: TGTGCCACCAGTCCCGGACAGGGGCTCAGCAATGAGCAGTTCTTC
D gene: -; J gene: TRBJ1-6; V gene: TRBV20-1; clone size: -; CDR3 protein: CSARDLSSPLHF; CDR3 DNA: TGCAGTGCTAGAGATTTAAGTTCACCCCTCCACTTT
D gene: -; J gene: TRBJ2-7; V gene: TRBV20-1; clone size: -; CDR3 protein: CSAKGRNSYEQYF; CDR3 DNA: TGCAGTGCTAAAGGACGGAACTCCTACGAGCAGTACTTC
D gene: -; J gene: TRBJ2-5; V gene: TRBV4-3; clone size: -; CDR3 protein: CASSQGFGETQYF; CDR3 DNA: TGCGCCAGCAGCCAGGGGTTCGGGGAGACCCAGTACTTC
D gene: -; J gene: TRBJ2-5; V gene: TRBV6-1; clone size: -; CDR3 protein: CASREPWGAGETQYF; CDR3 DNA: TGTGCCAGCAGGGAACCCTGGGGGGCAGGAGAGACCCAGTACTTC